This T cell receptor beta chain was identified in a study of blood T cell repertoires in COVID-19. For the study at large: PBMCs, B-cell-depleted T cells, or T cells were the source of the cDNA or gDNA that made up the material.

With respect to this clone: The germline gene is not matched at one end of the junction; a read error may be the cause.

The CDR3 covers 15 residues. Germline V gene lookup returns CDR1 SNHLY and CDR2 FYNNEI. Per the original methods: Amplification of reference gene primers provided the estimated nucleated cell counts. Produced via immunoSEQ multiplex PCR; TCRdb's table is partial and in-frame only. The DNA was the basis for D and trimming; V, J and clone size are from that table. This sample yields roughly 200,000 clones, of which 87% are seen a single time; approximately 21% belongs to the top ten. The material sequenced was peripheral blood. The TCR sequence derives from a man in his sixties with active or convalescent COVID-19. The rearrangement joins TRBV2 to TRBJ2-7, with 11 nucleotides matching TRBD2. The CDR3 DNA is TGTGCCAGCAGTGTAACTAGCGGGGGCTCCTCCGAGCAGTACTTC. It encodes CASSVTSGGSSEQYF.